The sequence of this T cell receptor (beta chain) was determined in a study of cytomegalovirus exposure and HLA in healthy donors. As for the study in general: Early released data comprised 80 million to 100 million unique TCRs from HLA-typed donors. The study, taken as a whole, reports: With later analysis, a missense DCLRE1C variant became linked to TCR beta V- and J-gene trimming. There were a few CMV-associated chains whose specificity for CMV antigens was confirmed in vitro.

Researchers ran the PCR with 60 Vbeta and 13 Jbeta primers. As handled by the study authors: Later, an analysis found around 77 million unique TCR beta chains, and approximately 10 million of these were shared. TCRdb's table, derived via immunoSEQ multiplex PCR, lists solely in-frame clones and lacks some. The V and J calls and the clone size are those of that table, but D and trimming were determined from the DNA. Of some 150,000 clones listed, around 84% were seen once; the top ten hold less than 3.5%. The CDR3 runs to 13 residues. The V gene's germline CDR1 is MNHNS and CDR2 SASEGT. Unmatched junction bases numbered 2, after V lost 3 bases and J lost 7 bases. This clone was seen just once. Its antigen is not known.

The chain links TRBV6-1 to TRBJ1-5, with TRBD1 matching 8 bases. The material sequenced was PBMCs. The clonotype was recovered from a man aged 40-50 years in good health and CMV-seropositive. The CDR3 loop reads CASSDSGGQPQHF. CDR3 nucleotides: TGTGCCAGCAGTGATTCAGGGGGCCAGCCCCAGCATTTT.